This T cell receptor beta chain was identified during a study of siplizumab effects on memory and regulatory T cells (dated by TCRdb to about 2019). Study-wide context: The effect of the anti-CD2 antibody siplizumab on alloreactive T-cell subsets was examined in allogeneic mixed lymphocyte reactions constructed from human PBMCs. General study outcomes and caveats: Roughly 75-97% of proliferating CD4+ or CD8+ clones could not be assigned a naive or memory phenotype. Whether proliferating Tregs from siplizumab cultures were suppressive was not functionally confirmed. Siplizumab significantly reduced the cumulative frequency of alloreactive sequences traceable to unstimulated CD4+ memory T cells. Because sequences below about 10^-5 frequency were poorly captured, only a minor fraction of alloreactive clones could be mapped to unstimulated subsets. Of the alloreactive CD4+ clones that could be mapped, the Treg-derived share averaged around 70% with siplizumab compared with around 27% in control reactions. Unstimulated naive T cells appeared to be more diverse than memory T cells, and naive cells seemed to make a substantial contribution to the alloresponse.

Notes on this clone: Its binding antigen is unknown. Within one base of it there is no much larger clone, and no base qualities were kept.

Sorted unstimulated T cells and proliferating T cells recovered from mixed lymphocyte reactions underwent TCRbeta CDR3 sequencing. Fresh whole blood from approximately ten HLA-typed healthy donors was used to isolate PBMCs. Unstimulated CD4+ regulatory T cells were FACS-sorted to map the origin of alloreactive clones. Looking up the germline V gene yields CDR1 MNHNS and CDR2 SASEGT. The CDR3 runs 16 amino acids, cysteine and phenylalanine included. Of all the DNA, just the CDR3 is kept, 48 bases in frame from base 1. V loses 1 base, J loses 7 bases, and the germline ends lie 16 bases apart. Library creation used the immunoSEQ multiplex PCR assay. Roughly 9.8 x 10^4 TCR templates per sample were assayed on the deep sequencing platform. Genomic DNA extracted from sorted T cells was the material used for TCRbeta CDR3 sequencing. The original pipeline was this. The R programming language was used for clonal analysis of the TCRbeta CDR3 data. Comparing unstimulated samples against CFSE-low samples taken after the reaction was how alloreactive CD4+ and CD8+ clones were defined. Regulatory or non-regulatory origin of alloreactive CD4+ clones was assigned by matching sequences to the sorted unstimulated Treg and non-Treg repertoires. TCRdb mirrors the immuneACCESS table, restricted to in-frame sequences. Some clones are absent from its copies; in checked studies, under half trace to an unresolved V gene, and the reason for the others is unknown. The V and J calls and clone size are taken from that table; D and trimming were inferred from the DNA. Recorded for this sample are more than 95,000 clones; 93% of them occurred a single time. The ten most abundant clones make up approximately 0.58% of the sample.

The chain employs TRBV6-1 and TRBJ1-4; the D region possibly corresponds to TRBD1 (5 bases align). The material sequenced was Tregs sorted from blood. The receptor's source is a human donor in good health. CDR3 loop: CASSEVFWGYREKLFF. The DNA sequence reads TGTGCCAGCAGTGAAGTTTTTTGGGGGTATCGTGAAAAACTGTTTTTT.